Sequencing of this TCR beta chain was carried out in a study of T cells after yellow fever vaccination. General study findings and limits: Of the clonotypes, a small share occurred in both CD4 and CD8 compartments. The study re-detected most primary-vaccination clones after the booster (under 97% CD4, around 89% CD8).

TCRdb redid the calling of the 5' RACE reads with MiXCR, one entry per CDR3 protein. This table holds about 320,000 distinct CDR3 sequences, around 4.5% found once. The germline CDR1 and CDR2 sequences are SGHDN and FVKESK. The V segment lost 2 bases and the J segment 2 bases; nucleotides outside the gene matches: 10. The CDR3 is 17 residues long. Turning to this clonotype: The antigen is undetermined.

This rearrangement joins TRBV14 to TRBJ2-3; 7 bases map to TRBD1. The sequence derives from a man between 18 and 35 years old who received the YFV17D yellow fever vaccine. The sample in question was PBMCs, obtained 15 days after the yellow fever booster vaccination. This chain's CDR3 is CASSQTTGYGFTDTQYF. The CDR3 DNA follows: TGTGCCAGCAGCCAAACGACAGGGTACGGTTTCACAGATACGCAGTATTTT. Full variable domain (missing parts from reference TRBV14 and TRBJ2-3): EAGVTQFPSHSVIEKGQTVTLRCDPISGHDNLYWYRRVMGKEIKFLLHFVKESKQDESGMPNNRFLAERTGGTYSTLKVQPAELEDSGVYFCASSQTTGYGFTDTQYFGPGTRLTVL.